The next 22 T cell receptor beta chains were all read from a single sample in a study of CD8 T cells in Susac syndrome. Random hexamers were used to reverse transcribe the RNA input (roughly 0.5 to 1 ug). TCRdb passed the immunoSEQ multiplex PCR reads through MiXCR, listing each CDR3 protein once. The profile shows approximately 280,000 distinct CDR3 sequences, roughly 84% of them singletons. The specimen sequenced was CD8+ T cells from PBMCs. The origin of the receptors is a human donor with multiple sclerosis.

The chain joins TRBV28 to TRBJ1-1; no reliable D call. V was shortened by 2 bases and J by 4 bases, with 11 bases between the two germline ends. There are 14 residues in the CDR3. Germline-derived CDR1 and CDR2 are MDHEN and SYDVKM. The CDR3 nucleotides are TGTGCCAGCAGTTTAGAGTCCACCGCCACTGAAGCTTTCTTT. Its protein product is CASSLESTATEAFF.

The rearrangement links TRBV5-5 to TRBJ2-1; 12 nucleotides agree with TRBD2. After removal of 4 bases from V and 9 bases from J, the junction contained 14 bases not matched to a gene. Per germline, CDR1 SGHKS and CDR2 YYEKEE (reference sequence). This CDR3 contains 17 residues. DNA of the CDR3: TGTGCCAGCAGCGCGTCCTTGACTAGCGGGGGAGACAGTGAGCAGTTCTTC. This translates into CASSASLTSGGDSEQFF.

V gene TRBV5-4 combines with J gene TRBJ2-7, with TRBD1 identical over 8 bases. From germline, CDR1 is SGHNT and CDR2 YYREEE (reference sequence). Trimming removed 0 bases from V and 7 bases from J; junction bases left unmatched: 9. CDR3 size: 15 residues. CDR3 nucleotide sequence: TGTGCCAGCAGCTTGGCCGACAGGGGTAGAGGTGAGCAGTACTTC. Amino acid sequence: CASSLADRGRGEQYF.

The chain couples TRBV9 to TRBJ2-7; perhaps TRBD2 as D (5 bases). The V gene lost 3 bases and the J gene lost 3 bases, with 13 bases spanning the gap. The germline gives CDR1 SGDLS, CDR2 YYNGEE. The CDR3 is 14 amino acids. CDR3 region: CASSADSRSYEQYF. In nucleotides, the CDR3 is TGTGCCAGCAGCGCGGACTCCCGGAGCTACGAGCAGTACTTC.

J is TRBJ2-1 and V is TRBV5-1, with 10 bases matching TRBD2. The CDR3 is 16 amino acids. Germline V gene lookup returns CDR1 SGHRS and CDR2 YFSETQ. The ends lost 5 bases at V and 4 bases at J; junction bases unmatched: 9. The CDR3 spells CASRPAGGPSYNEQFF. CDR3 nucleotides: TGCGCCAGCAGACCAGCGGGAGGGCCATCATACAATGAGCAGTTCTTC.

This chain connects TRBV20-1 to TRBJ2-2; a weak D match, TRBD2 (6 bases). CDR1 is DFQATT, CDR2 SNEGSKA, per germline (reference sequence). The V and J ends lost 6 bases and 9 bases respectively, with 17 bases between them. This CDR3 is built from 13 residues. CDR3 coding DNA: TGCAGTGCCAGGAGGGCCGAACGCCGGGAGCTGTTTTTT. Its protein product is CSARRAERRELFF.

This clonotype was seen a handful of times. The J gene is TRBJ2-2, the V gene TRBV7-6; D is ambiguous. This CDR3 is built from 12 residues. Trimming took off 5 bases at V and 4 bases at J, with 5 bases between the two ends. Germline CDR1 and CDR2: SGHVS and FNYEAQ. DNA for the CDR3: TGTGCCAGCAGCCCCACCACCGGGGAGCTGTTTTTT. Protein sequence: CASSPTTGELFF.

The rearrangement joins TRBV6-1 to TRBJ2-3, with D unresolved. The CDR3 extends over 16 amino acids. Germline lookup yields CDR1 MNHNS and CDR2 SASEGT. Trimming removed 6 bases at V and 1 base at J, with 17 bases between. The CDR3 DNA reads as TGTGCCAGCAGGACGGTTACCCGGTCCGGCACAGATACGCAGTATTTT. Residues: CASRTVTRSGTDTQYF.

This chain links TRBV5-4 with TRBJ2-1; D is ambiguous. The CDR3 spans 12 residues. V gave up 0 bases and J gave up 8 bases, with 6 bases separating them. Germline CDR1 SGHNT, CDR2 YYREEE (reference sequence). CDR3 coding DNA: TGTGCCAGCAGCTTGGAGGGTGATGAGCAGTTCTTC. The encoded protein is CASSLEGDEQFF.

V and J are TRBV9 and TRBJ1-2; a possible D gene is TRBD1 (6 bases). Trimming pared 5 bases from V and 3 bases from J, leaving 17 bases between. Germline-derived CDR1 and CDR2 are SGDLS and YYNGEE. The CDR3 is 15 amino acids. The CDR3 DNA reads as TGTGCCAGCAGAGGGGGGCAGGGGACGGACTATGGCTACACCTTC. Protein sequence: CASRGGQGTDYGYTF.

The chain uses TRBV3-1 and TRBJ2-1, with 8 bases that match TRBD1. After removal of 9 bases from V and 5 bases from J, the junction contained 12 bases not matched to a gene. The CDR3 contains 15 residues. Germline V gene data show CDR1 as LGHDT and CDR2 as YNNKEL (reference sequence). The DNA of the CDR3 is TGTGCCAGTATCGATTCGGACAGGGAGAACAATGAGCAGTTCTTC. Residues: CASIDSDRENNEQFF.

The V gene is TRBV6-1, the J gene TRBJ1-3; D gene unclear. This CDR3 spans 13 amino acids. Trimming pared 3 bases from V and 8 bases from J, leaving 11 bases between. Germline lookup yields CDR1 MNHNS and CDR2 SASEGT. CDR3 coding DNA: TGTGCCAGCAGTGAGATTCTGGGCGACACCATATATTTT. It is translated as CASSEILGDTIYF.

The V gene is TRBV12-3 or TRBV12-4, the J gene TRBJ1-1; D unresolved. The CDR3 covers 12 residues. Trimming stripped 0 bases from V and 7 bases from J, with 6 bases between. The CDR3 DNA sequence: TGTGCCAGCAGTTTAGCCCAGAATGAAGCTTTCTTT. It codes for CASSLAQNEAFF.

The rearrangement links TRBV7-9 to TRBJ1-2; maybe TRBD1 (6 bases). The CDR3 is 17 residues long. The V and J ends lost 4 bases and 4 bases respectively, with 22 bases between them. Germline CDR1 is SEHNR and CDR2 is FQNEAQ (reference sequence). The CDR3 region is CASSSERGAKGIYGYTF. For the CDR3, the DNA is TGTGCCAGCAGCTCAGAACGGGGGGCGAAAGGAATCTATGGCTACACCTTC.

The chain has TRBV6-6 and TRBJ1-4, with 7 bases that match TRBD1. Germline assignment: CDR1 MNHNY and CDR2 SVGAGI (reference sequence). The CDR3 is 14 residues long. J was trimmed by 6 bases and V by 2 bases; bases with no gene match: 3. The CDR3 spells CASSYGTVDEKLFF. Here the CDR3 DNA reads TGTGCCAGCAGTTACGGGACAGTCGATGAAAAACTGTTTTTT.

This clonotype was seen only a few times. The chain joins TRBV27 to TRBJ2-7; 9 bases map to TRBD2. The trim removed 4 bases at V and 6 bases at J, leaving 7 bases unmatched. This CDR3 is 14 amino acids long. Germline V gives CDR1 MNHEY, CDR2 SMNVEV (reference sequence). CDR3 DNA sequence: TGTGCCAGCAGTTCCCCGGGACTAGCCCCCGAGCAGTACTTC. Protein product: CASSSPGLAPEQYF.

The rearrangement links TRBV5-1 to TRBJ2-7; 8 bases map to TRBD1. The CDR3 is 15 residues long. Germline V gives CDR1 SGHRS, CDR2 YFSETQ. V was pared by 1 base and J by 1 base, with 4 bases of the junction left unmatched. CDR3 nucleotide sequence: TGCGCCAGCAGCTTGAGTGGGACAGGTTCCTACGAGCAGTACTTC. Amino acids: CASSLSGTGSYEQYF.

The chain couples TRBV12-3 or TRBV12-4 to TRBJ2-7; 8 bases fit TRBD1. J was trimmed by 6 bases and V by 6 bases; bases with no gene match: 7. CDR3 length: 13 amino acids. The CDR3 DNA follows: TGTGCCAGCAGCGAACTGCAGGGGGCCGAGCAGTACTTC. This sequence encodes CASSELQGAEQYF.

CDR3: CSATRQGRNTEAFF. In nucleotides, the CDR3 is TGCAGTGCTACCAGACAGGGGAGGAACACTGAAGCTTTCTTT. The chain recombines TRBV20-1 with TRBJ1-1; 8 bases match TRBD1. The CDR3 consists of 14 residues. V lost 4 bases and J lost 1; bases outside the gene matches: 5. CDR1 is DFQATT, CDR2 SNEGSKA, per germline (reference sequence).

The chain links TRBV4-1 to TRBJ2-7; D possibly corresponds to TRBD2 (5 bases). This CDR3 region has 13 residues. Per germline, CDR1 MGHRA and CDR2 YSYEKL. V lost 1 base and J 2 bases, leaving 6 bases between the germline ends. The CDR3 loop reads CASSQAGTYEQYF. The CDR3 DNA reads TGCGCCAGCAGCCAAGCCGGGACCTACGAGCAGTACTTC.

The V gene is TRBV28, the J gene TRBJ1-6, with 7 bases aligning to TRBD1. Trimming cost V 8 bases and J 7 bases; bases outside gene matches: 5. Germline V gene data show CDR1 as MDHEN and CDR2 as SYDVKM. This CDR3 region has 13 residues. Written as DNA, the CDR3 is TGTGCCAGCTCGGGACAGTGGAATTCACCCCTCCACTTT. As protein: CASSGQWNSPLHF.

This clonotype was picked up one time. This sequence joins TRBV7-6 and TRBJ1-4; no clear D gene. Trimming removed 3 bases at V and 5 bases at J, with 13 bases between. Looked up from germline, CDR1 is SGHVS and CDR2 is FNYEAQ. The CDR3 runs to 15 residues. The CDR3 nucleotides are TGTGCCAGCAGCTTGGATCTTAAGGTCAATGAAAAACTGTTTTTT. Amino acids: CASSLDLKVNEKLFF. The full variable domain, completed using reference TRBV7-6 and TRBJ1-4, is GAGVSQSPRYKVTKRGQDVALRCDPISGHVSLYWYRQALGQGPEFLTYFNYEAQQDKSGLPNDRFSAERPEGSISTLTIQRTEQRDSAMYRCASSLDLKVNEKLFFGSGTQLSVL.